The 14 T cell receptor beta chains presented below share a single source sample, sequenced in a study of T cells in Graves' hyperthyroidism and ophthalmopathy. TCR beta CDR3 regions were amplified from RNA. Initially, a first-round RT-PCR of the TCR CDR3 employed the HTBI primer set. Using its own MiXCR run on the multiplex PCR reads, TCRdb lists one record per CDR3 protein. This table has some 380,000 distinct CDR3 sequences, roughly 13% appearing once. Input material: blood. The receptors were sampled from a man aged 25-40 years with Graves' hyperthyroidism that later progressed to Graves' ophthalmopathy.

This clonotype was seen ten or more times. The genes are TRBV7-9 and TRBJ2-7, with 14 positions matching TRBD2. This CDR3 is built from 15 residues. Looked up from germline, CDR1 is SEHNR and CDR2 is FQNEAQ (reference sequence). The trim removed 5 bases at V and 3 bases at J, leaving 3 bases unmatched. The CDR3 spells CASSDGLAGGYEQYF. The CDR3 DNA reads TGTGCCAGCAGCGATGGACTAGCGGGGGGCTACGAGCAGTACTTC.

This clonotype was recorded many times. CDR3 sequence (DNA): TGTGCCAGCAGTTACTCGACAGAATACACTGAAGCTTTCTTT. This gives the protein CASSYSTEYTEAFF. The chain combines TRBV6-5 with TRBJ1-1; D might be TRBD1 (5 bases). Per the germline V gene, CDR1 is MNHEY and CDR2 is SVGAGI. V lost 0 bases and J 3 bases, leaving 8 bases between the germline ends. This CDR3 comprises 14 residues.

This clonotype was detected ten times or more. The CDR3 nucleotides read TGTGCCTGGAGTCAGCAGGGCCCCGAGCAGTACTTC. It specifies CAWSQQGPEQYF. The chain has TRBV30 and TRBJ2-7; a possible D gene is TRBD1 (5 bases). V was pared by 2 bases and J by 6 bases, with 11 bases between. The CDR3 has 12 amino acids. Looked up from germline, CDR1 is GTSNPN and CDR2 is SVGIG (reference sequence).

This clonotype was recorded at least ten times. The DNA of the CDR3 is TGTGCCAGCAGCTTAGGACCCCCCGGCGTGGGGGAGCAGTACTTC. Translation: CASSLGPPGVGEQYF. The chain has TRBV7-9 and TRBJ2-7; D is undetermined. Germline V lookup: CDR1 SEHNR, CDR2 FQNEAQ (reference sequence). The CDR3 contains 15 residues. Trimming took off 1 base at V and 7 bases at J, with 17 bases between the two ends. The full variable domain, rest sourced from reference TRBV7-9 and TRBJ2-7, is DTGVSQNPRHKITKRGQNVTFRCDPISEHNRLYWYRQTLGQGPEFLTYFQNEAQLEKSRLLSDRFSAERPKGSFSTLEIQRTEQGDSAMYLCASSLGPPGVGEQYFGPGTRLTVT.

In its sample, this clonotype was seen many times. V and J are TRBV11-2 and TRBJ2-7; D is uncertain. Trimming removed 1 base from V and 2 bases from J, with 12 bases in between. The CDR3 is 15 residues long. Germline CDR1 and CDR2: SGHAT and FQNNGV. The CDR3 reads CASSLVSGSTYEQYF. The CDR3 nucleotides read TGTGCCAGCAGCTTAGTCTCGGGTTCTACCTACGAGCAGTACTTC.

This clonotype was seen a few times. CDR3 bases: TGTGCCAGCAAGTTAGATACGCAGTATTTT. It is translated as CASKLDTQYF. This sequence joins TRBV2 and TRBJ2-3; the D is unclear. Looked up from germline, CDR1 is SNHLY and CDR2 is FYNNEI. V dropped 7 bases and J dropped 5 bases, with 4 bases sitting between them. The CDR3 length is 10 residues.

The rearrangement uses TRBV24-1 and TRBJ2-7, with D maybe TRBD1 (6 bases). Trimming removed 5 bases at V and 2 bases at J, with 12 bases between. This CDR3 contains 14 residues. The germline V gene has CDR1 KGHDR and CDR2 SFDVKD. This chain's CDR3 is CATSGGRQAYEQYF. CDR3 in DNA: TGTGCCACCAGTGGCGGTAGACAGGCCTACGAGCAGTACTTC.

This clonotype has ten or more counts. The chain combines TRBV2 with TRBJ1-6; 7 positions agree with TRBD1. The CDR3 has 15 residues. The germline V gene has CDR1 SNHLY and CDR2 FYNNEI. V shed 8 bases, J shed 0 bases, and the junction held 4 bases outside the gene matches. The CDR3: CASYRDSSYNSPLHF. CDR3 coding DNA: TGTGCCAGCTACAGGGACAGCTCCTATAATTCACCCCTCCACTTT.

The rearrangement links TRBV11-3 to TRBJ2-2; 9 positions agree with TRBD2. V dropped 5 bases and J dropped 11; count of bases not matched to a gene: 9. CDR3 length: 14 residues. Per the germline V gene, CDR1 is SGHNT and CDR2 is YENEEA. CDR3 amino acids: CASSLRLAGAELFF. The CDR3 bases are TGTGCCAGCAGCCTTCGTTTAGCGGGGGCAGAGCTGTTTTTT.

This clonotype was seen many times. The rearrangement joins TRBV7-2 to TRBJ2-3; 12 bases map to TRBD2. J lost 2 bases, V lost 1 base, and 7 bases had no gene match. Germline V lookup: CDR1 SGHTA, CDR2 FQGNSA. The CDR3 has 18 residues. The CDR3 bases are TGTGCCAGCAGCTTAGTTAGGACTAGCGGGGCTATCACAGATACGCAGTATTTT. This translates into CASSLVRTSGAITDTQYF.

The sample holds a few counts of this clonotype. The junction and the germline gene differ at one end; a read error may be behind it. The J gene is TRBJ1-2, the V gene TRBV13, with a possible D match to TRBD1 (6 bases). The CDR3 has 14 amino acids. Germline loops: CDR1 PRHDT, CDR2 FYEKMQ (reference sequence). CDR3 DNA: TGTGCCGGCAGCCTCGGACAGTCCAACTATGGCTACACCTTC. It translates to CAGSLGQSNYGYTF.

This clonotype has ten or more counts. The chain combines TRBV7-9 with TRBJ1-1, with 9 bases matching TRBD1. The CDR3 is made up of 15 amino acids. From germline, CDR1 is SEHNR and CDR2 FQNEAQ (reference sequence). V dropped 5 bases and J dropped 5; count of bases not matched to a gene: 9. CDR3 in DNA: TGTGCCAGCAGCCGTATGACAGGGGGACGTACTGAAGCTTTCTTT. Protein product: CASSRMTGGRTEAFF.

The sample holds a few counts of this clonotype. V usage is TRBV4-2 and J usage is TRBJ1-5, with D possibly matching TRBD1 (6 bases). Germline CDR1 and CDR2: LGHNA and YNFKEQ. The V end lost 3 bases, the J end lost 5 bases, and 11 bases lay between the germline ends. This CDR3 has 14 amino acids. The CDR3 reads CASSHSGVHQPQHF. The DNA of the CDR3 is TGTGCCAGCAGCCACTCAGGGGTTCATCAGCCCCAGCATTTT.

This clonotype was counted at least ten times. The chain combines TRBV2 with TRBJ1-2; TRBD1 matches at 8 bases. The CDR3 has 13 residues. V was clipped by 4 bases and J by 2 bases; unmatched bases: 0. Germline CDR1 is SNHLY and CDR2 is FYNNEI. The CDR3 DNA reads TGTGCCAGCAGTGGACAGGGGAACTATGGCTACACCTTC. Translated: CASSGQGNYGYTF.